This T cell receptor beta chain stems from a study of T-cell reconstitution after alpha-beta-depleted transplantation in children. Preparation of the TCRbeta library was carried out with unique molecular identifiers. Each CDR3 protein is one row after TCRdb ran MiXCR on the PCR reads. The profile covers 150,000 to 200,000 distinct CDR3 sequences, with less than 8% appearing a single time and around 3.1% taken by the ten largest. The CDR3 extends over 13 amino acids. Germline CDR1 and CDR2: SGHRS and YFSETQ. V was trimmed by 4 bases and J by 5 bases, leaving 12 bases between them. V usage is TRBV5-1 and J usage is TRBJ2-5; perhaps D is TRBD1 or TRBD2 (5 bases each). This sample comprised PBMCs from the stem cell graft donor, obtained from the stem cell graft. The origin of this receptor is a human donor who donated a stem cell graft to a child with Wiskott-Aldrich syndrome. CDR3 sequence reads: CASSRDGEETQYF. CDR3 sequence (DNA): TGCGCCAGCAGCCGGGACGGTGAGGAGACCCAGTACTTC.